The 17 T cell receptor beta chains listed next were all sequenced from one sample in a study of blood T cell repertoires in COVID-19. Profiling relied on immunoSEQ multiplex PCR, and the TCRdb table lists in-frame clones only, not all of them. The data contain 250,000 to 300,000 clones, around nine tenths of them seen just once; the ten biggest clones take up about 11%. The sequenced sample consisted of peripheral blood. These receptor sequences come from a woman aged 25 to 39 with COVID-19, enrolled during active disease.

The CDR3 protein is CASTRNGATEAFF. The DNA for the CDR3 is TGTGCCAGCACCCGAAATGGGGCTACTGAAGCTTTCTTT. The V gene is TRBV25-1, the J gene TRBJ1-1, with a weak D call TRBD1 (5 bases). This CDR3 contains 13 residues. Germline CDR1 reads MGHDK; CDR2 reads SYGVNS. The V and J ends lost 7 bases and 5 bases respectively, with 14 bases between them.

The genes are TRBV5-1 and TRBJ2-1, with 8 bases identical to TRBD1. V gave up 4 bases and J gave up 5 bases; unmatched junction bases: 11. The germline V gene has CDR1 SGHRS and CDR2 YFSETQ. The CDR3 covers 16 residues. The CDR3, as DNA: TGCGCCAGCAGCCAATCACCGGGACAGGCGAACAATGAGCAGTTCTTC. Translating gives CASSQSPGQANNEQFF.

This clone is a singleton in its sample. The chain is built from TRBV6-6 and TRBJ2-7; 7 positions agree with TRBD1. There are 11 residues in the CDR3. From germline, CDR1 is MNHNY and CDR2 SVGAGI (reference sequence). V trimming: 4 bases; J trimming: 10 bases; junction bases outside the gene matches: 4. CDR3 coding DNA: TGTGCCAGCAGTTCCCGACAGGGACAGTACTTC. Residues: CASSSRQGQYF.

This clone appeared once. The chain couples TRBV10-2 to TRBJ2-1; 12 nucleotides agree with TRBD2. CDR3 length: 17 amino acids. The germline V gene encodes CDR1 WSHSY and CDR2 SAAADI. Trimming took 2 bases from V and 6 from J; bases not matched to a gene: 8. CDR3 protein: CASSEPTTSGSPNEQFF. CDR3 nucleotide sequence: TGCGCCAGCAGTGAGCCGACGACTAGCGGGAGCCCCAATGAGCAGTTCTTC.

V usage is TRBV5-4 and J usage is TRBJ1-1; no clear D. V shed 0 bases and J shed 10 bases, with 13 bases lying between them. The CDR3 runs to 13 residues. The germline V gene has CDR1 SGHNT and CDR2 YYREEE (reference sequence). CDR3: CASSLEIAGVAFF. DNA of the CDR3: TGTGCCAGCAGCTTGGAAATTGCGGGTGTAGCTTTCTTT.

This clone was seen a single time. The rearrangement uses TRBV19 and TRBJ1-2; 7 nucleotides agree with TRBD1. V shed 5 bases, J shed 8 bases, and the junction held 5 bases outside the gene matches. This CDR3 is 12 amino acids long. Looked up from germline, CDR1 is LNHDA and CDR2 is SQIVND (reference sequence). The CDR3 sequence is CASSRQGEGYTF. CDR3 bases: TGTGCCAGTAGTCGACAGGGAGAAGGCTACACCTTC.

This chain uses TRBV11-3 with TRBJ2-1; 11 positions agree with TRBD2. This CDR3 has 18 amino acids. V was pared by 1 base and J by 6 bases, with 11 bases of the junction left unmatched. Per germline, CDR1 SGHNT and CDR2 YENEEA. The CDR3 coding sequence is TGTGCCAGCAGCTTAGCAGGGACTAGCGGCCCCGGGGTCAATGAGCAGTTCTTC. This codes for CASSLAGTSGPGVNEQFF. Full variable domain (missing parts from reference TRBV11-3 and TRBJ2-1): EAGVVQSPRYKIIEKKQPVAFWCNPISGHNTLYWYLQNLGQGPELLIRYENEEAVDDSQLPKDRFSAERLKGVDSTLKIQPAELGDSAVYLCASSLAGTSGPGVNEQFFGPGTRLTVL.

This clone was seen a single time. The V call is TRBV9, the J call TRBJ1-6; perhaps TRBD1 as D (5 bases). From germline, CDR1 is SGDLS and CDR2 YYNGEE. This CDR3 contains 14 residues. Trimming pared 0 bases from V and 8 bases from J, leaving 9 bases between. The DNA of the CDR3 is TGTGCCAGCAGCGTAGCCGCAGGGCATTCACCCCTCCACTTT. Amino acid sequence: CASSVAAGHSPLHF.

J is TRBJ1-1 and V is TRBV3-1 (or the pseudogene TRBV3-2), with TRBD1 identical over 8 bases. Trimming cost V 7 bases and J 4 bases; bases outside gene matches: 11. From germline, CDR1 is LGHDT and CDR2 YNNKEL (reference sequence). The CDR3 covers 15 residues. DNA of the CDR3: TGTGCCAGCACGCCTGACAGGGGACGGAGCACTGAAGCTTTCTTT. Protein sequence: CASTPDRGRSTEAFF.

This clone has a single count. V is TRBV10-3 and J is TRBJ1-1, with D possibly matching TRBD1 (6 bases). Germline lookup yields CDR1 ENHRY and CDR2 SYGVKD. V lost 6 bases, J lost 4 bases, and 15 bases lay in between. This CDR3 has 14 residues. CDR3 sequence reads: CAIRAAGVVTEAFF. The CDR3 DNA is TGTGCCATCAGGGCGGCAGGGGTTGTCACTGAAGCTTTCTTT.

J is TRBJ2-7 and V is TRBV28; 8 bases are shared with TRBD2. Per the germline V gene, CDR1 is MDHEN and CDR2 is SYDVKM. The CDR3 loop spans 14 amino acids. The ends lost 3 bases at V and 6 bases at J; junction bases unmatched: 7. The CDR3 sequence: CASSFPAGGREQYF. The CDR3 DNA sequence: TGTGCCAGCAGTTTCCCCGCGGGGGGACGCGAGCAGTACTTC. Variable domain in full (rest from reference TRBV28 and TRBJ2-7): DVKVTQSSRYLVKRTGEKVFLECVQDMDHENMFWYRQDPGLGLRLIYFSYDVKMKEKGDIPEGYSVSREKKERFSLILESASTNQTSMYLCASSFPAGGREQYFGPGTRLTVT.

This rearrangement joins TRBV14 to TRBJ1-1; D perhaps matches TRBD1 (6 bases). The CDR3 covers 11 residues. With 4 bases removed from V and 10 bases from J, the gap between germline ends came to 10 bases. CDR1 and CDR2 (germline): SGHDN, FVKESK. CDR3 region: CASSRTQGAFF. CDR3 coding DNA: TGTGCCAGCAGCCGGACACAGGGAGCTTTCTTT.

This chain uses TRBV24-1 with TRBJ2-3; TRBD2 matches 9 bases. With V trimmed by 4 bases and J by 11 bases, 15 bases remained unmatched. CDR1 and CDR2 (germline): KGHDR, SFDVKD. The CDR3 is 16 amino acids. CDR3 sequence reads: CATSDPTSGSGYGQYF. For the CDR3, the DNA is TGTGCCACCAGTGACCCGACTAGCGGTAGTGGGTATGGGCAGTATTTT.

The rearrangement links TRBV3-1 (or the pseudogene TRBV3-2) to TRBJ2-5; possible D gene TRBD2, 6 bases. Germline V lookup: CDR1 LGHDT, CDR2 YNNKEL (reference sequence). This CDR3 is built from 13 residues. The V and J ends lost 6 bases and 4 bases respectively, with 12 bases between them. CDR3 region: CASRQRESETQYF. The CDR3 DNA follows: TGTGCCAGCAGGCAACGGGAGTCAGAGACCCAGTACTTC.

This clone occurred once. The chain couples TRBV5-4 to TRBJ2-7; D is possibly TRBD1 (5 bases). V lost 5 bases, J lost 1 base, and 16 bases lay in between. The V gene's germline CDR1 is SGHNT and CDR2 YYREEE (reference sequence). CDR3 size: 15 residues. The chain's CDR3 is CASSSIRANSYEQYF. For the CDR3, the DNA is TGTGCCAGCAGTTCCATCAGGGCTAATTCCTACGAGCAGTACTTC.

V gene TRBV11-3 combines with J gene TRBJ2-7, with D possibly matching TRBD1 (6 bases). The CDR3 runs 12 residues. Per germline, CDR1 SGHNT and CDR2 YENEEA. V dropped 2 bases and J dropped 5 bases, with 7 bases sitting between them. In DNA form, the CDR3 reads TGTGCCAGCAGCTTATGGGGGCACGAGCAGTACTTC. Translation: CASSLWGHEQYF.

This chain uses TRBV7-6 with TRBJ2-7; 11 bases line up with TRBD2. J gave up 5 bases and V 5 bases, and 17 bases lay outside the gene matches. Germline V gene data show CDR1 as SGHVS and CDR2 as FNYEAQ. CDR3 length equals 18 residues. For the CDR3, the DNA is TGTGCCAGCAGCCCGCGGACTAGCGGGCTACTCAAGCCAAACGAGCAGTACTTC. Translated, it gives CASSPRTSGLLKPNEQYF.